This entry concerns a single TCR beta chain. The ends lost 6 bases at V and 2 bases at J; junction bases unmatched: 5. From germline, CDR1 is WSHSY and CDR2 SAAADI. The CDR3 spans 14 residues. This sample is part of a study of OX40 agonist ivuxolimab in advanced cancers. Produced via immunoSEQ multiplex PCR; TCRdb's table is partial and in-frame only. The sample has some 74,000 clones; approximately 90% are singletons. The material sequenced was CD4+ or CD8+ T cells sorted from blood, taken in a trial of the OX40 agonist ivuxolimab. This receptor was identified in an adult with an advanced solid tumor such as melanoma, head and neck, liver or kidney cancer. The rearrangement links TRBV10-2 to TRBJ1-1; 8 nucleotides line up with TRBD1. For the CDR3, the DNA is TGCGCCAGCAGGGCGACAGGGGCCAACACTGAAGCTTTCTTT. It yields the protein CASRATGANTEAFF.